This T cell receptor beta chain was found in a study of T cell repertoires in cytomegalovirus infection. In the study overall: Matching HLA type and CMV infection were both indicated by public TCR beta signatures.

This clonotype was observed many times. What it binds is unknown. TCRdb redid the calling of the reads with MiXCR, one entry per CDR3 protein. The sample consists of some 300,000 distinct CDR3 sequences, 9.6% of them appearing once. Findings and caveats of the study: HLA-C-restricted CMV-specific TCR beta clonotypes were dominant in the ex vivo response. Of the TCR beta families, the public ones yielded a cumulative frequency that identified carriers of CMV plus the relevant HLA.

Sequencing was performed on PBMCs. The TCR was taken from a human donor in good health (CMV status not recorded). Some clones in this sample may be carry-over from other donors' samples.

The CDR3 protein is CATAAGREGNEQFF. CDR3 nucleotide sequence: TGTGCCACCGCGGCAGGGCGGGAGGGTAATGAGCAGTTCTTC. The chain couples TRBV28 to TRBJ2-1; 9 bases fit TRBD2. This CDR3 has 14 amino acids. Per germline, CDR1 MDHEN and CDR2 SYDVKM. V was pared by 10 bases and J by 7 bases, with 11 bases of the junction left unmatched. The variable domain in full, with the rest retrieved from reference TRBV28 and TRBJ2-1, is DVKVTQSSRYLVKRTGEKVFLECVQDMDHENMFWYRQDPGLGLRLIYFSYDVKMKEKGDIPEGYSVSREKKERFSLILESASTNQTSMYLCATAAGREGNEQFFGPGTRLTVL.